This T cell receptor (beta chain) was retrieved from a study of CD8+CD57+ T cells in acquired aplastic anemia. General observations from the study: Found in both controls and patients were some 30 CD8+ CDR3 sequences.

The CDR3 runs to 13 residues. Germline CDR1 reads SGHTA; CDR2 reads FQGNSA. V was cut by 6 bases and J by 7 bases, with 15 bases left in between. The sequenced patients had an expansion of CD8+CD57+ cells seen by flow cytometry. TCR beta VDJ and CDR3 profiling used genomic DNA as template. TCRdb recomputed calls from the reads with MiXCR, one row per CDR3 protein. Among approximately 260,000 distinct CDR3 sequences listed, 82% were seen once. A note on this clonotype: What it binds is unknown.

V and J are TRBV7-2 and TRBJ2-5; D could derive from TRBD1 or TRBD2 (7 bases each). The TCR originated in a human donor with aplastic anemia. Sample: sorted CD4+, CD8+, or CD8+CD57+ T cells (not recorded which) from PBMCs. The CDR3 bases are TGTGCCAGCAGTGAAACAGGGGAGGGGACCCAGTACTTC. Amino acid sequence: CASSETGEGTQYF.